This T cell receptor (beta chain) was found in a study of blood T cells in healthy people across ages. Study-level points and caveats: Across the age range, TCR beta diversity per million T cells fell in a roughly linear way. More naive CD4+ cells and higher diversity marked long-lived donors relative to aged donors.

Donors gave roughly 10 milliliters of peripheral blood apiece. Concerning this clonotype: The target antigen is unknown.

Together with a sample-barcoded 5' primer, a J-beta primer mix was included in a second PCR lasting roughly 6 to 12 cycles. Every sample gave at least 2.5 million paired-end reads containing CDR3. MiXCR, run by TCRdb on the 5' RACE reads, gives a single entry per CDR3 protein. This table has over 500,000 distinct CDR3 sequences, roughly half appearing once. The receptor comes from a woman aged 80 or over in good health. What was sequenced was blood.

The CDR3, as DNA: TGTGCCAGCAGCAACGGGGAGGGGGCCTACAATGAGCAGTTCTTC. This gives the protein CASSNGEGAYNEQFF. The genes are TRBV4-2 and TRBJ2-1; tentatively, D is TRBD2 (7 bases). Between the trimmed V and J ends, which lost 5 bases and 2 bases, there was a span of 13 bases. The CDR3 consists of 15 residues. Looked up from germline, CDR1 is LGHNA and CDR2 is YNFKEQ.